The TCR beta chain under discussion was sequenced for a study of blood T cell repertoires in COVID-19. In the study overall: T cells, B-cell-depleted T cells, or PBMCs supplied cDNA or gDNA.

This CDR3 region has 14 residues. J gave up 8 bases and V 3 bases, and 6 bases lay outside the gene matches. From germline, CDR1 is SGHKS and CDR2 YYEKEE (reference sequence). The assay was immunoSEQ multiplex PCR, and TCRdb's table has in-frame clones only and misses some. The profile covers over 100,000 clones, with approximately 78% appearing a single time and under 8% taken by the ten largest. The chain couples TRBV5-5 to TRBJ1-4; 8 nucleotides match TRBD1. Sequenced input: peripheral blood. The origin of this receptor is a man aged 65-85 years with acute or convalescent COVID-19. The CDR3 DNA follows: TGTGCCAGCAGCTCGGACAGGGTAGGGGAAAAACTGTTTTTT. This codes for CASSSDRVGEKLFF.